A few counts support the clone carrying this TCR beta chain. TCRdb processed the reads anew with MiXCR; each CDR3 protein has one entry. Of 300,000 or so distinct CDR3 sequences listed, about a quarter are singletons. The data were taken from a study of T cell repertoires in cytomegalovirus infection. Study-wide background: The public TCR beta signatures pointed to both CMV infection and matching HLA type.

The CDR3 length is 11 residues. V lost 4 bases to trimming and J lost 8 bases, with 11 bases between them. The germline V gene encodes CDR1 DFQATT and CDR2 SNEGSKA (reference sequence). Source material: PBMCs. The chain carries TRBV20-1 and TRBJ1-2, with D uncertain. This TCR was sampled from a human donor in good health (CMV status not recorded). Some clones in this sample may be carry-over from other donors' samples. The CDR3 DNA reads as TGCAGTGCTATCGCCCCGGAGGGCTACACCTTC. Its translation: CSAIAPEGYTF.